Included here is one T cell receptor (beta chain) sequence, with context. Its cognate antigen is unknown. Measured with immunoSEQ multiplex PCR; TCRdb has only the in-frame clones, and not every one. The table shows around 62,000 clones, with 78% occurring only once. Three pembrolizumab responders had their TCRs sequenced. The data are from a study of PD-1 blockade in mismatch repair-deficient tumors. On the study more broadly: Patients had 12 mismatch repair-deficient cancer types, all previously treated and progressing. Study-wide findings and caveats: After pembrolizumab, tumor-resident clones rose rapidly, then generally contracted before radiologic responses.

From germline, CDR1 is SGHAT and CDR2 FQNNGV. V lost 7 bases and J 5 bases, leaving 15 bases between the germline ends. The CDR3 runs to 13 residues. The receptor was derived from an adult with mismatch repair-deficient cancer. This material consisted of peripheral blood, taken 2 weeks after starting pembrolizumab. J is TRBJ2-7 and V is TRBV11-2, with D possibly being TRBD1 (6 bases). The CDR3 reads CASNGNYRDEQYF. The CDR3 DNA is TGTGCCAGCAACGGTAACTACAGGGACGAGCAGTACTTC.